This TCR beta chain was retrieved from a study of blood T cell repertoires in COVID-19. Study background: Samples taken during acute and convalescent COVID-19 were collected in the United States, Italy and Spain. T cells, B-cell-depleted T cells, or PBMCs provided the cDNA or gDNA that served as material.

Source study methods: Amplified reference gene primers provided the basis for estimating nucleated cell counts. Some clones are missing from TCRdb's copy, which holds only in-frame ones; the method was immunoSEQ multiplex PCR. V and J calls plus clone size are reproduced from that table; the DNA served to infer D and trimming. This table holds 75,000 to 80,000 clones, roughly nine tenths found once. Germline V gene lookup returns CDR1 SGHRS and CDR2 YFSETQ. The CDR3 runs to 14 residues. The V end was cut by 4 bases, the J end by 1 base, with 11 bases between. The source of this sequence is a human donor in a cohort sampled during active COVID-19. Sequencing used peripheral blood. The chain recombines TRBV5-1 with TRBJ1-1; D unresolved. The DNA of the CDR3 is TGCGCCAGCAGCAGGAGGATCGCGAACACTGAAGCTTTCTTT. Translation gives CASSRRIANTEAFF.